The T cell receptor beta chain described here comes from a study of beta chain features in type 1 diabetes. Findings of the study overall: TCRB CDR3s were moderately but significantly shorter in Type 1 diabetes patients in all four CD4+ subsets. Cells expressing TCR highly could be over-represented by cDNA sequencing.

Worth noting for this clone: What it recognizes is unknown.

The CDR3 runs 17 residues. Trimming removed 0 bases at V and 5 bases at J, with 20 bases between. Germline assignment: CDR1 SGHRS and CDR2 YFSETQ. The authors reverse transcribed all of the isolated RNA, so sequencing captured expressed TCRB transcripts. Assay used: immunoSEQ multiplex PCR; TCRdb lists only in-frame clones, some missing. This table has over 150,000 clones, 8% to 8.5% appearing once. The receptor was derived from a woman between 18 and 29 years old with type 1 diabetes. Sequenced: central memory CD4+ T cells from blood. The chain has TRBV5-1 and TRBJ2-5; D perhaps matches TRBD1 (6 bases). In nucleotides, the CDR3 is TGCGCCAGCAGCTTGGCCGCCAGGGGATCAGACCGGGAGACCCAGTACTTC. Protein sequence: CASSLAARGSDRETQYF.